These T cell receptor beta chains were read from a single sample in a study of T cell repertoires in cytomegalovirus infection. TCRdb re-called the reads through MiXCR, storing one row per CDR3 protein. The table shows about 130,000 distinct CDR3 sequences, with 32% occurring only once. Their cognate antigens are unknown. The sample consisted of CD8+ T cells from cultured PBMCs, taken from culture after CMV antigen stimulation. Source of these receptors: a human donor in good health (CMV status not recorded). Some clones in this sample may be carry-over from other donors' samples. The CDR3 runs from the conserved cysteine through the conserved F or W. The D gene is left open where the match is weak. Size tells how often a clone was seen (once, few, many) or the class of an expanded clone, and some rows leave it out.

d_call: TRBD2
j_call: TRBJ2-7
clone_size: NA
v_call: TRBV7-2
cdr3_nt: TGTGCCAGCAGCTTTACCCCCCCCCTAGCGGGGGTCCCCTACGAGCAGTACTTC
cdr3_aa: CASSFTPPLAGVPYEQYF

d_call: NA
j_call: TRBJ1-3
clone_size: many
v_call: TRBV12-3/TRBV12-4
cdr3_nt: TGTGCCAGCAGGCCTGGGATGGTAGGAAACACCATATATTTT
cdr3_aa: CASRPGMVGNTIYF

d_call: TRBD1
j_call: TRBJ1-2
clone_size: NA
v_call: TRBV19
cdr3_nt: TGTGCCAGTAGTCCCTTGGACAGGGGAAGTTGGGGCTACACCTTC
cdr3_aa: CASSPLDRGSWGYTF

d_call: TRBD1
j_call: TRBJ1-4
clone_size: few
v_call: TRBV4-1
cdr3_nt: TGCGCCAGCAGCCAAGGGGGACAGGGGGCCGAAAAACTGTTTTTT
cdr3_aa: CASSQGGQGAEKLFF

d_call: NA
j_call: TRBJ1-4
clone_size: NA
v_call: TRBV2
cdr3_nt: TGTGCCAGCAGTAAGGGATTTACTGAAAATGAAAAACTGTTTTTT
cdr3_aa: CASSKGFTENEKLFF

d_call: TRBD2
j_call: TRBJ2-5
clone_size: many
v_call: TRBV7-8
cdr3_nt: TGTGCCAGCAGCTGGACTAGCGGGGCCATTGAGATCGCGGAGACCCAGTACTTC
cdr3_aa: CASSWTSGAIEIAETQYF

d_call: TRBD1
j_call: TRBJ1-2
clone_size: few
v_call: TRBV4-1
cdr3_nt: TGCGCCAGCAGCCAAGTCTCCAGGGACAGTTATGGCTACACCTTC
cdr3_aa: CASSQVSRDSYGYTF

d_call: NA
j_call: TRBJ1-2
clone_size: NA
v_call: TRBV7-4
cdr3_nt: TGTGCCAGCAGCTTAGCGACGGCTGAGGCTCCGGGCTACACCTTC
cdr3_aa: CASSLATAEAPGYTF

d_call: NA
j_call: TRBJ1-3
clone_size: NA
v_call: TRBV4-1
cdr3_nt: TGCGCCAGCAGCCAAGGCCTACTGGGCAGGGGCTCTGGAAACACCATATATTTT
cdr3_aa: CASSQGLLGRGSGNTIYF

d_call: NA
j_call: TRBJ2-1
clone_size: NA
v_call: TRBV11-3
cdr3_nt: TGTGCCAGCAGCCCAGCAAACAGCGATGAGCAGTTCTTC
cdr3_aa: CASSPANSDEQFF

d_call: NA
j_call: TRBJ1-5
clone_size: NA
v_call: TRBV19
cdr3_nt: TGTGCCAGTAACACGCAGGGTTCCAGCAATCAGCCCCAGCATTTT
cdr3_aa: CASNTQGSSNQPQHF

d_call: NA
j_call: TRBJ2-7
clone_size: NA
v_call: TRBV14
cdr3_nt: TGTGCCAGCAGCCAAGATTGGGGGGGGCGTCACGAGCAGTACTTC
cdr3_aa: CASSQDWGGRHEQYF

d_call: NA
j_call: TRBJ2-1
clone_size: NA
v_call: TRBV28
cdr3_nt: TGTGCCAACAGTCCCCCGACAGGAGTCGATTACAATGAGCAGTTCTTC
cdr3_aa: CANSPPTGVDYNEQFF

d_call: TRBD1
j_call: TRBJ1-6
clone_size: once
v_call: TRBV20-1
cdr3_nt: TGCAGTGCTCAAGACAGGGAAAACTTTAATTCACCCCTCCACTTT
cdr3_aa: CSAQDRENFNSPLHF

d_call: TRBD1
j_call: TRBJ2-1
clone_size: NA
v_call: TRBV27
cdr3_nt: TGTGCCAGCAGTCCCCTAGGGGACAGACCCTACAATGAGCAGTTCTTC
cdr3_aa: CASSPLGDRPYNEQFF

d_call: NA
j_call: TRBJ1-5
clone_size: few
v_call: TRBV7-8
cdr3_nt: TGTGCCAGCAGCTTAGGTTCGAGTCAGCCCCAGCATTTT
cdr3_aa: CASSLGSSQPQHF

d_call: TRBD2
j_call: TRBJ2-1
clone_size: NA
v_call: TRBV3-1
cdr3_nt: TGTGCCAGCAGCACCGCACCGGGGGGCTCCTACAATGAGCAGTTCTTC
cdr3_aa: CASSTAPGGSYNEQFF

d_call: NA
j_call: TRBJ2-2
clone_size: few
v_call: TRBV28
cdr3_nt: TGTGCCAGCAGTTTATTACTGATATCGAGCACCGGGGAGCTGTTTTTT
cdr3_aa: CASSLLLISSTGELFF

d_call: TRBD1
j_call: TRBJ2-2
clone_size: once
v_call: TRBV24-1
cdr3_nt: TGTGCCACCAGTTACACAGGGGCCTTCCCCGGGGAGCTGTTTTTT
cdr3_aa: CATSYTGAFPGELFF

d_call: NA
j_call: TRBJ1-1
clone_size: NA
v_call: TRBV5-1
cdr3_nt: TGCGCCAGCAGCCCGTATATGGGGGTGAGAACTGAAGCTTTCTTT
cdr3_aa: CASSPYMGVRTEAFF

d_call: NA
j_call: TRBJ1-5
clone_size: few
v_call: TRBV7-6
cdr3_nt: TGTGCCAGCAGCTTAGGCCCCCCTGGAGATCAGCCCCAGCATTTT
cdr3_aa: CASSLGPPGDQPQHF

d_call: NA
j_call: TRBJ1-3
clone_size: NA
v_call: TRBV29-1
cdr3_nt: TGCAGCGTTGAAGTGGGAGCCCTTTGGGGCTCTGGAAACACCATATATTTT
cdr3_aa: CSVEVGALWGSGNTIYF

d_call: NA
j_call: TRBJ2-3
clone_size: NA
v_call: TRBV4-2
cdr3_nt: TGTGCCAGCAGCCAAGATCCCTCCACCTACACCGATAGCACAGATACGCAGTATTTT
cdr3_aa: CASSQDPSTYTDSTDTQYF

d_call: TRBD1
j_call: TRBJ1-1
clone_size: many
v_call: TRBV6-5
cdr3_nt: TGTGCCAGCAGTTACTCGCGGCAGGGGGACACTGAAGCTTTCTTT
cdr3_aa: CASSYSRQGDTEAFF

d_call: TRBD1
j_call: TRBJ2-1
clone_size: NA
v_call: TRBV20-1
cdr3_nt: TGCAGTGCTAGCGATACAGGGGAAGTGGCCTACAATGAGCAGTTCTTC
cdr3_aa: CSASDTGEVAYNEQFF

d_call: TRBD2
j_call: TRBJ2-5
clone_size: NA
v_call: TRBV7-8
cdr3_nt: TGTGCCAGCAGCTTGCTAGCGGGGGTACAGTACCAAGAGACCCAGTACTTC
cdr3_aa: CASSLLAGVQYQETQYF

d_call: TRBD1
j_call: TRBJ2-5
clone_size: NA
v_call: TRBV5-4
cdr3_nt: TGTGCCAGCAGCTCGGGACAGAAACAAGAGACCCAGTACTTC
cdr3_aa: CASSSGQKQETQYF

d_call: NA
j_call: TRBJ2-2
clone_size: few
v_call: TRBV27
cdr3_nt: TGTGCCAGCAAGGGCGCAGGGAACACCGGGGAGCTGTTTTTT
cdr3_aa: CASKGAGNTGELFF

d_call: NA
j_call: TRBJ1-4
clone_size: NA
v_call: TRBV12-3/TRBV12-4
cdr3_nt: TGTGCCAGCAGTCCACTGGGGGCGAGTGAAAAACTGTTTTTT
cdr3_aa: CASSPLGASEKLFF

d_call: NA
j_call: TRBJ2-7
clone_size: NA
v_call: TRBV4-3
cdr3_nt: TGCGCCAGCAGCCCAGGGCAGGGCTCCTACGAGCAGTACTTC
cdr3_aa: CASSPGQGSYEQYF

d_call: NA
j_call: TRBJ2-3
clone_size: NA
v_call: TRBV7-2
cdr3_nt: TGTGCCAGCAGCTTAGGGAGGGGACGCAATGCAGATACGCAGTATTTT
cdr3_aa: CASSLGRGRNADTQYF